These 14 T cell receptor beta chains were sequenced from one sample in a study of cytomegalovirus exposure and HLA in healthy donors. Both 60 Vbeta primers and 13 Jbeta primers went into the PCR. The data were produced by immunoSEQ multiplex PCR, yet TCRdb's version contains in-frame clones alone and is incomplete. The table records roughly 140,000 clones, over 75% of them present only once. Material for sequencing was PBMCs. The receptor source for this set is a man aged 25 to 40 in good health and CMV-seropositive.

V and J are TRBV25-1 and TRBJ2-4; D gene unclear. V gave up 5 bases and J gave up 8 bases, with 16 bases separating them. CDR3 length: 14 residues. The germline V gene encodes CDR1 MGHDK and CDR2 SYGVNS. For the CDR3, the DNA is TGTGCCAGCAGTCTCCTAGACTCCCCGCACATTCAGTACTTC. Amino acids: CASSLLDSPHIQYF.

CDR3: CASTPDNSPLHF. CDR3 DNA: TGTGCCAGCACTCCCGATAATTCACCCCTCCACTTT. The rearrangement links TRBV2 to TRBJ1-6, with D hard to call. The V and J ends lost 7 bases and 5 bases respectively, with 6 bases between them. There are 12 residues in the CDR3. Germline CDR1 is SNHLY and CDR2 is FYNNEI.

This chain connects TRBV19 to TRBJ2-7; TRBD1 aligns across 8 bases. Germline lookup yields CDR1 LNHDA and CDR2 SQIVND (reference sequence). Trimming at V came to 6 bases and at J to 4 bases, leaving 5 bases not matched to a gene. CDR3 length: 13 residues. The CDR3 reads CASRSTGAYEQYF. As DNA, the CDR3 is TGTGCCAGTAGATCGACAGGGGCGTACGAGCAGTACTTC. Complete variable domain (other parts from reference TRBV19 and TRBJ2-7): DGGITQSPKYLFRKEGQNVTLSCEQNLNHDAMYWYRQDPGQGLRLIYYSQIVNDFQKGDIAEGYSVSREKKESFPLTVTSAQKNPTAFYLCASRSTGAYEQYFGPGTRLTVT.

V and J are TRBV6-1 and TRBJ2-3; D may be TRBD2 (7 bases). The length of the CDR3 is 15 residues. V was pared by 4 bases and J by 0 bases, with 11 bases between. Germline V gene lookup returns CDR1 MNHNS and CDR2 SASEGT. The CDR3 DNA reads TGTGCCAGCAGTGGCCGGGGGGCTAGCACAGATACGCAGTATTTT. Its protein is CASSGRGASTDTQYF.

V gene TRBV7-9 combines with J gene TRBJ2-7; 8 positions match TRBD1. This CDR3 comprises 15 residues. The V gene's germline CDR1 is SEHNR and CDR2 FQNEAQ (reference sequence). The junction had 7 bases not matched to a gene; V was cut back by 5 bases and J by 1 base. The CDR3 sequence is CASSVDRGRSYEQYF. As DNA, the CDR3 is TGTGCCAGCAGCGTAGACAGGGGTCGTTCCTACGAGCAGTACTTC.

The chain couples TRBV5-1 to TRBJ2-5; TRBD2 aligns across 9 bases. Germline V gene data show CDR1 as SGHRS and CDR2 as YFSETQ. The V segment lost 4 bases and the J segment 4 bases; nucleotides outside the gene matches: 5. CDR3 length: 14 amino acids. DNA for the CDR3: TGCGCCAGCAGCCCGCCTAGCGGGGTAGAGACCCAGTACTTC. As protein: CASSPPSGVETQYF.

This clone has only a few counts. The chain has TRBV4-1 and TRBJ2-5; TRBD2 matches 12 bases. The CDR3 extends over 18 amino acids. CDR1 and CDR2 from the germline V gene are MGHRA and YSYEKL. V shed 0 bases and J 3 bases; nucleotides not matched to a gene: 8. The CDR3, as DNA: TGCGCCAGCAGCCAAGATATCGTGCTAGCGGGAGGGAAAGAGACCCAGTACTTC. Translation: CASSQDIVLAGGKETQYF.

J is TRBJ2-1 and V is TRBV19, with 9 bases fitting TRBD2. After removal of 8 bases from V and 6 bases from J, the junction contained 11 bases not matched to a gene. CDR3 size: 15 residues. Germline V lookup: CDR1 LNHDA, CDR2 SQIVND (reference sequence). As DNA, the CDR3 is TGTGCCAGTGGCAGCGGGGGGTTAGGGGGCAATGAGCAGTTCTTC. Encoded protein: CASGSGGLGGNEQFF.

The chain couples TRBV6-5 to TRBJ2-7; 7 nucleotides agree with TRBD1. Trimming cost V 2 bases and J 1 base; bases outside gene matches: 5. Germline lookup yields CDR1 MNHEY and CDR2 SVGAGI. This CDR3 has 15 residues. The CDR3, as DNA: TGTGCCAGCAGTTACGGGGCAGGGGGATCCTACGAGCAGTACTTC. This encodes CASSYGAGGSYEQYF.

This clone showed up just a few times. The chain recombines TRBV5-1 with TRBJ2-5; TRBD1 matches 8 bases. CDR3 length equals 15 residues. V dropped 5 bases and J dropped 2; count of bases not matched to a gene: 8. Germline V CDR1 and CDR2: SGHRS, YFSETQ. The CDR3 protein is CASSKTGALQETQYF. CDR3 nucleotide sequence: TGCGCCAGCAGTAAGACAGGGGCCCTTCAAGAGACCCAGTACTTC. Combining the CDR3 with reference TRBV5-1 and TRBJ2-5 gives the whole variable domain KAGVTQTPRYLIKTRGQQVTLSCSPISGHRSVSWYQQTPGQGLQFLFEYFSETQRNKGNFPGRFSGRQFSNSRSEMNVSTLELGDSALYLCASSKTGALQETQYFGPGTRLLVL.

The CDR3 spells CASSQDTDRGSGNTIYF. DNA for the CDR3: TGCGCCAGCAGCCAAGATACGGACAGGGGATCAGGAAACACCATATATTTT. The rearrangement joins TRBV4-3 to TRBJ1-3; 9 bases line up with TRBD1. Losses at the gene ends were 0 bases for V and 4 bases for J; bases not matched to a gene: 7. The CDR3 runs to 17 residues. Germline lookup yields CDR1 LGHNA and CDR2 YSLEER.

The rearrangement uses TRBV18 and TRBJ1-2; D gene uncertain. V was shortened by 4 bases and J by 2 bases, with 8 bases between the two germline ends. The CDR3 contains 13 residues. The V gene's germline CDR1 is KGHSH and CDR2 LQKENI. CDR3 DNA: TGTGCCAGCTCACTCGACTCGAACTATGGCTACACCTTC. Translation gives CASSLDSNYGYTF.

The V and J genes are TRBV2 and TRBJ1-2; D uncertain. The V gene's germline CDR1 is SNHLY and CDR2 FYNNEI. Trimming stripped 8 bases from V and 4 bases from J, with 11 bases between. This CDR3 spans 12 amino acids. This CDR3 reads CASFRVGYGYTF. The CDR3 DNA follows: TGTGCCAGCTTTCGGGTGGGCTATGGCTACACCTTC.

The chain carries TRBV27 and TRBJ2-1; TRBD1 matches 9 bases. CDR3 length equals 14 residues. With 7 bases clipped from V and 6 bases from J, the junction kept 7 bases outside the gene matches. The germline V gene has CDR1 MNHEY and CDR2 SMNVEV (reference sequence). The CDR3 sequence is CASTAGQGSNEQFF. The CDR3 DNA is TGTGCCAGCACCGCTGGACAGGGGAGCAATGAGCAGTTCTTC.